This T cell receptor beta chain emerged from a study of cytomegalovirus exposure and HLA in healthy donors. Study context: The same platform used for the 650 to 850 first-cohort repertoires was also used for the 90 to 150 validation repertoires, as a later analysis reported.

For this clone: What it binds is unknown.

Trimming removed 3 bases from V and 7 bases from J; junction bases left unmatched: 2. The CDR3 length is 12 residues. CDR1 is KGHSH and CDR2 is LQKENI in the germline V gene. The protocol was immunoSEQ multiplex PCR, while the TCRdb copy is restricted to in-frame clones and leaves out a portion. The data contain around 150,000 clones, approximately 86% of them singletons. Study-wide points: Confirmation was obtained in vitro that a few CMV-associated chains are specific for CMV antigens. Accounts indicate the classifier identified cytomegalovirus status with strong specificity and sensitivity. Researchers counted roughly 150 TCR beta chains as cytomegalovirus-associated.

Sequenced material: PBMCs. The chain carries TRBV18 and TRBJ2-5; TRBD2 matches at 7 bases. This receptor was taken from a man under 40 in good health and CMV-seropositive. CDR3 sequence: CASSPWEGTQYF. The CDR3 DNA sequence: TGTGCCAGCTCACCGTGGGAGGGGACCCAGTACTTC.